This T cell receptor (beta chain) was captured in a study of regulatory T cells in long-lasting Graves disease. For the study at large: It was over 5 years of antithyroid drugs, with positive TSH receptor antibodies, that meant persistent Graves' disease.

Researchers made TCR beta libraries by using iRepertoire HTBI primers and running Arm-PCR on CDR3 regions. One entry per CDR3 protein results from TCRdb running MiXCR on the multiplex PCR reads. The data show roughly 500,000 distinct CDR3 sequences, with roughly 23% seen just once and less than 15% held by the top ten. Regarding this clonotype: Its antigen is currently unknown.

Trimming took 4 bases from V and 3 from J; bases not matched to a gene: 2. The CDR3 is made up of 16 amino acids. Germline V gene lookup returns CDR1 MNHNS and CDR2 SASEGT. Study results and limitations: Persistent patients had more shared public clonotypes (fewer than 3,000) than new patients (about 920). There were preferences for TRBV28, TRBJ1-2 and TRBJ2-5 in persistent disease. Accuracy was perhaps lowered by the small sample size.

The sample's time point: persistent/refractory GD, antithyroid drugs over 5 years with positive TRAb. There was RNA extracted from PBMCs, and the TCR library was made from it. The receptor's source is a female donor with Graves disease. V usage is TRBV6-1 and J usage is TRBJ2-2; 13 bases agree with TRBD2. Sequenced material: peripheral blood mononuclear cells (PBMCs), taken when the disease was refractory, from a patient treated with antithyroid drugs. DNA of the CDR3: TGTGCCAGCAGTGCACTAGCGGGGGGGCACACCGGGGAGCTGTTTTTT. This sequence encodes CASSALAGGHTGELFF.